What follows are 17 T cell receptor beta chains derived from one specimen sequenced in a study of vaccination and CD4 T cells after COVID-19. The sample's treatment: roughly nine-day PBMC culture with coronavirus spike peptide pools or control peptides (ViraFEST assay). The Oncomine TCR Beta short-read assay was applied to DNA of cultured CD4+ T cells. MiXCR, applied by TCRdb to the PCR reads, yields one record per CDR3 protein. The table has 15,000 or so distinct CDR3 sequences, about 48% seen once. These receptors have no known antigen. The material sequenced was CD4+ T cells from blood, cultured in vitro. The source is a human donor who had recovered from COVID-19.

This clonotype was found a few times. V usage is TRBV7-2 and J usage is TRBJ1-5; tentative D call: TRBD1 (5 bases). The CDR3 covers 14 residues. The germline V gene encodes CDR1 SGHTA and CDR2 FQGNSA. Trimming pared 4 bases from V and 2 bases from J, leaving 9 bases between. CDR3 protein: CASSSPGGNQPQHF. CDR3 DNA sequence: TGTGCCAGCAGCTCCCCGGGGGGCAATCAGCCCCAGCATTTT. Full variable domain (remainder filled in from reference TRBV7-2 and TRBJ1-5): GAGVSQSPSNKVTEKGKDVELRCDPISGHTALYWYRQSLGQGLEFLIYFQGNSAPDKSGLPSDRFSAERTGGSVSTLTIQRTQQEDSAVYLCASSSPGGNQPQHFGDGTRLSIL.

This clonotype was seen only once. The rearrangement joins TRBV19 to TRBJ1-1, with a weak D call TRBD1 (6 bases). The CDR3 spans 14 residues. V shed 7 bases and J shed 1 base, with 13 bases lying between them. Germline-derived CDR1 and CDR2 are LNHDA and SQIVND (reference sequence). DNA of the CDR3: TGTGCCAGTACGCCCGGGACACAGAACACTGAAGCTTTCTTT. It codes for CASTPGTQNTEAFF.

This clonotype came up a few times. V gene TRBV7-3 combines with J gene TRBJ1-1, with 7 bases fitting TRBD1. V was pared by 4 bases and J by 4 bases, with 12 bases of the junction left unmatched. The CDR3 spans 16 residues. Germline V gene sequence: CDR1 SGHTA, CDR2 FQGTGA. The CDR3 region is CASSSLDRAFGTEAFF. The CDR3 region has the DNA TGTGCCAGCAGCTCATTAGACAGGGCTTTCGGCACTGAAGCTTTCTTT. Full variable domain (missing parts from reference TRBV7-3 and TRBJ1-1): GAGVSQTPSNKVTEKGKYVELRCDPISGHTALYWYRQSLGQGPEFLIYFQGTGAADDSGLPNDRFFAVRPEGSVSTLKIQRTERGDSAVYLCASSSLDRAFGTEAFFGQGTRLTVV.

CDR3 DNA: TGTGCCATCAGTGAGTCGGGGGGACAGAAAAACATTCAGTACTTC. It codes for CAISESGGQKNIQYF. The chain combines TRBV10-3 with TRBJ2-4, with D perhaps matching TRBD1 (7 bases). Trimming stripped 0 bases from V and 4 bases from J, with 10 bases between. The V gene's germline CDR1 is ENHRY and CDR2 SYGVKD. The CDR3 consists of 15 residues.

The CDR3 protein is CASSLQGARVAFF. The CDR3 region has the DNA TGTGCCAGCAGCTTACAGGGGGCGAGGGTAGCTTTCTTT. This rearrangement joins TRBV11-2 to TRBJ1-1; the match to TRBD1 covers 8 bases. Germline V gene sequence: CDR1 SGHAT, CDR2 FQNNGV. The CDR3 length is 13 residues. J was trimmed by 10 bases and V by 2 bases; bases with no gene match: 6.

The V and J genes are TRBV3-1 and TRBJ2-5; TRBD2 matches 8 bases. V lost 1 base, J lost 9 bases, and 10 bases stayed unmatched. There are 15 residues in the CDR3. Per the germline V gene, CDR1 is LGHDT and CDR2 is YNNKEL (reference sequence). CDR3 residues: CASSQVKAGEGAQYF. The CDR3 DNA reads as TGTGCCAGCAGCCAAGTAAAAGCGGGAGAAGGAGCCCAGTACTTC.

This sequence joins TRBV20-1 and TRBJ2-3; either TRBD1 or TRBD2 may fit D (5 bases each). V dropped 2 bases and J dropped 0 bases, with 12 bases sitting between them. This CDR3 has 15 residues. CDR1 and CDR2 from the germline V gene are DFQATT and SNEGSKA (reference sequence). The CDR3 protein is CSARTGTGSTDTQYF. In DNA, the CDR3 is TGCAGTGCTAGAACCGGGACGGGGAGCACAGATACGCAGTATTTT.

The chain employs TRBV7-9 and TRBJ2-1; perhaps D is TRBD1 or TRBD2 (6 bases each). CDR3 length equals 17 residues. The germline V gene has CDR1 SEHNR and CDR2 FQNEAQ (reference sequence). Trimming shortened V by 6 bases and J by 0 bases, and 18 bases separated the two germline ends. In DNA form, the CDR3 reads TGTGCCAGCAGGGGTCTGGGGGGCGTGCGCTCCTACAATGAGCAGTTCTTC. Its protein product is CASRGLGGVRSYNEQFF.

This clonotype was observed a handful of times. The chain carries TRBV7-6 and TRBJ2-7; D ambiguous. Germline V lookup: CDR1 SGHVS, CDR2 FNYEAQ. The CDR3 sequence is 12 residues long. V lost 4 bases to trimming and J lost 12 bases, with 16 bases between them. CDR3 bases: TGTGCCAGCAGCTCGGGCCCGCCTGGTTGGTACTTC. Protein sequence: CASSSGPPGWYF.

V gene TRBV6-2 or TRBV6-3 combines with J gene TRBJ2-1, with a weak D call TRBD2 (6 bases). There are 17 residues in the CDR3. V shed 0 bases and J shed 3 bases, with 15 bases lying between them. Germline assignment: CDR1 MNHEY and CDR2 SVGEGT. DNA for the CDR3: TGTGCCAGCAGTTACTCCCCAGTGCGGGGACTCTACAATGAGCAGTTCTTC. It encodes CASSYSPVRGLYNEQFF.

The chain uses TRBV27 and TRBJ2-7, with D unclear. The CDR3 has 14 amino acids. The germline V gene encodes CDR1 MNHEY and CDR2 SMNVEV (reference sequence). Trimming shortened V by 5 bases and J by 3 bases, and 14 bases separated the two germline ends. DNA of the CDR3: TGTGCCAGCAGTCCCACCTTGGTGGGCTACGAGCAGTACTTC. It codes for CASSPTLVGYEQYF.

The rearrangement links TRBV6-2 or TRBV6-3 to TRBJ1-2, with D unresolved. V was cut by 6 bases and J by 3 bases, with 11 bases left in between. In germline, CDR1 is MNHEY, CDR2 SVGEGT. CDR3 length: 13 amino acids. DNA of the CDR3: TGTGCCAGCAGCCAACCTGTGGACTATGGCTACACCTTC. Protein product: CASSQPVDYGYTF.

The chain joins TRBV20-1 to TRBJ2-1, with unresolved D. Germline V CDR1 and CDR2: DFQATT, SNEGSKA (reference sequence). V lost 1 base and J 7 bases, leaving 8 bases between the germline ends. The CDR3 has 12 residues. The CDR3 sequence: CSARAYGNEQFF. In nucleotides, the CDR3 is TGCAGTGCTAGAGCTTACGGGAATGAGCAGTTCTTC.

The V gene is TRBV6-2 or TRBV6-3, the J gene TRBJ2-1; D might be TRBD2 (5 bases). Germline CDR1 and CDR2: MNHEY and SVGEGT. The CDR3 length is 12 residues. The V gene lost 0 bases and the J gene lost 8 bases, with 5 bases spanning the gap. This CDR3 reads CASSYSRDEQFF. For the CDR3, the DNA is TGTGCCAGCAGTTACTCGAGGGATGAGCAGTTCTTC.

This clonotype appeared a single time. This chain connects TRBV28 to TRBJ2-4, with D maybe TRBD1 (6 bases). This CDR3 comprises 14 residues. V was pared by 2 bases and J by 9 bases, with 14 bases between. Germline CDR1 MDHEN, CDR2 SYDVKM. The CDR3 here is CASSLAQGVGIQYF. DNA of the CDR3: TGTGCCAGCAGTTTAGCACAGGGCGTCGGCATTCAGTACTTC.

There are a few counts of this clonotype. The rearrangement links TRBV6-1 to TRBJ1-6, with D maybe TRBD1 (6 bases). V was clipped by 8 bases and J by 5 bases, with 10 bases between them. Germline V gives CDR1 MNHNS, CDR2 SASEGT. The CDR3 has 13 residues. The CDR3 is CASGRGHNSPLHF. The CDR3 DNA is TGTGCCAGCGGGCGGGGGCATAATTCACCCCTCCACTTT.

V and J are TRBV15 and TRBJ1-2; possible D gene TRBD1, 6 bases. Germline V CDR1 and CDR2: LNHNV, YYDKDF (reference sequence). The CDR3 is 13 residues long. The V end lost 3 bases, the J end lost 1 base, and 6 bases lay between the germline ends. The CDR3 DNA reads TGTGCCACCAGCAGGGACAGTAACTATGGCTACACCTTC. Translation: CATSRDSNYGYTF.